This T cell receptor beta chain was profiled in a study of blood T cell repertoires in COVID-19. This CDR3 has 14 residues. Trimming cost V 5 bases and J 8 bases; bases outside gene matches: 7. Germline V gives CDR1 MNHGY, CDR2 SAAAGT. Repertoires were generated with immunoSEQ multiplex PCR, while TCRdb's copy carries only in-frame clones and drops some. Among around 250,000 clones, around 90% were seen once, and the ten largest hold roughly 1.6%. J is TRBJ2-1 and V is TRBV6-8; 9 bases fit TRBD2. The source is a woman in her fifties or sixties who had recovered from COVID-19. Sequences were obtained from PBMCs or T cells enriched from blood (not recorded which). Here the CDR3 DNA reads TGTGCCAGCAGTCCCCGGACTAGCGAACATGAGCAGTTCTTC. As protein: CASSPRTSEHEQFF.